The 16 T cell receptor beta chains given below trace back to one sample, sequenced in a study of preoperative IRX-2 immunotherapy in early breast cancer. Profiling relied on immunoSEQ multiplex PCR, and the TCRdb table lists in-frame clones only, not all of them. The table shows about 26,000 clones, with approximately 81% occurring only once. Treatment noted: preoperative locoregional IRX-2 cytokine immunotherapy. The sequenced sample was lymph node tissue, obtained after IRX-2 immunotherapy. These receptor sequences come from a human donor with breast cancer.

This clone turned up a few times. The chain uses TRBV11-3 and TRBJ1-3; 8 positions agree with TRBD1. The junction had 5 bases not matched to a gene; V was cut back by 3 bases and J by 4 bases. In germline, CDR1 is SGHNT, CDR2 YENEEA. The CDR3 consists of 15 residues. The CDR3 loop is CASSLDRAGGNTIYF. The CDR3 DNA reads as TGTGCCAGCAGCTTGGACAGGGCCGGGGGAAACACCATATATTTT.

This chain uses TRBV5-1 with TRBJ2-5, with 8 bases aligning to TRBD2. Germline lookup yields CDR1 SGHRS and CDR2 YFSETQ. The CDR3 contains 15 residues. The V gene end was trimmed by 7 bases and the J gene end by 6 bases; junction bases not matched to a gene: 14. The CDR3 DNA is TGCGCCAGCTCCGGGGGGGAACTAGGGCTGAAGACCCAGTACTTC. Encoded protein: CASSGGELGLKTQYF.

The chain combines TRBV28 with TRBJ1-1, with D possibly being TRBD1 (5 bases). Germline V gene data show CDR1 as MDHEN and CDR2 as SYDVKM. The CDR3 runs to 14 residues. Trimming removed 3 bases from V and 4 bases from J, with 12 bases in between. This CDR3 is CASSFRGMSTEAFF. The DNA for the CDR3 is TGTGCCAGCAGTTTTAGGGGAATGAGCACTGAAGCTTTCTTT.

V is TRBV5-1 and J is TRBJ2-7; D is possibly TRBD1 or TRBD2 (5 bases each). CDR3 length equals 14 residues. V lost 0 bases and J 2 bases, leaving 9 bases between the germline ends. CDR1 is SGHRS and CDR2 is YFSETQ in the germline V gene. The chain's CDR3 is CASSLGTGPYEQYF. The CDR3 region has the DNA TGCGCCAGCAGCTTGGGTACGGGGCCCTACGAGCAGTACTTC. The variable domain in full, with the rest retrieved from reference TRBV5-1 and TRBJ2-7, is KAGVTQTPRYLIKTRGQQVTLSCSPISGHRSVSWYQQTPGQGLQFLFEYFSETQRNKGNFPGRFSGRQFSNSRSEMNVSTLELGDSALYLCASSLGTGPYEQYFGPGTRLTVT.

The genes are TRBV11-3 and TRBJ1-5, with a weak D call TRBD1 (6 bases). This CDR3 is 15 amino acids long. Trimming removed 5 bases from V and 2 bases from J, with 13 bases in between. Looked up from germline, CDR1 is SGHNT and CDR2 is YENEEA. The CDR3 spells CASSPRGGGNQPQHF. CDR3 nucleotides: TGTGCCAGCAGCCCAAGAGGGGGGGGCAATCAGCCCCAGCATTTT.

This CDR3 reads CASSTGTSGSSYNEQFF. The CDR3 DNA follows: TGTGCCAGTAGTACCGGGACTAGCGGGAGCTCCTACAATGAGCAGTTCTTC. The rearrangement links TRBV19 to TRBJ2-1; 14 bases are shared with TRBD2. The ends lost 4 bases at V and 0 bases at J; junction bases unmatched: 2. The CDR3 extends over 17 amino acids. The V gene's germline CDR1 is LNHDA and CDR2 SQIVND (reference sequence).

V gene TRBV5-1 combines with J gene TRBJ2-5; possibly TRBD1 or TRBD2 for D (5 bases each). This CDR3 spans 14 amino acids. V shed 1 base and J shed 4 bases, with 11 bases lying between them. CDR1 and CDR2 (germline): SGHRS, YFSETQ. The CDR3 reads CASSLRGEGETQYF. The CDR3 bases are TGCGCCAGCAGCTTGAGAGGGGAAGGAGAGACCCAGTACTTC.

V and J are TRBV4-1 and TRBJ2-7; TRBD2 matches at 12 bases. The CDR3 has 15 amino acids. The germline CDR1 and CDR2 sequences are MGHRA and YSYEKL. The V segment lost 1 base and the J segment 4 bases; nucleotides outside the gene matches: 2. Here the CDR3 DNA reads TGCGCCAGCAGCCAAGGACTAGCGGGAGATTACGAGCAGTACTTC. It yields the protein CASSQGLAGDYEQYF.

The J gene is TRBJ1-1, the V gene TRBV10-2; no clear D. CDR1 and CDR2 (germline): WSHSY, SAAADI. Deletions cut 4 bases from V and 5 bases from J, with 8 bases between. The CDR3 is 12 residues long. CDR3 residues: CASSVGRTEAFF. The DNA of the CDR3 is TGCGCCAGCAGTGTAGGTAGGACTGAAGCTTTCTTT.

CDR3 region: CASSLGLAGINEQFF. CDR3 bases: TGTGCCAGCAGCCTTGGACTAGCGGGGATTAATGAGCAGTTCTTC. The V and J genes are TRBV7-7 and TRBJ2-1; 12 positions agree with TRBD2. The CDR3 totals 15 residues. V gave up 5 bases and J gave up 7 bases; unmatched junction bases: 6. Germline values: CDR1 SSHAT, CDR2 FNYEAQ (reference sequence). Based on the CDR3 plus reference TRBV7-7 and TRBJ2-1, the full variable domain is GAGVSQSPRYKVTKRGQDVTLRCDPISSHATLYWYQQALGQGPEFLTYFNYEAQPDKSGLPSDRFSAERPEGSISTLTIQRTEQRDSAMYRCASSLGLAGINEQFFGPGTRLTVL.

This clone was counted a single time. The J gene is TRBJ2-7, the V gene TRBV5-1; the D gene could be TRBD1 or TRBD2 (5 bases each). The CDR3 sequence is 14 residues long. The V end was cut by 3 bases, the J end by 5 bases, with 15 bases between. Germline V gene data show CDR1 as SGHRS and CDR2 as YFSETQ. The CDR3: CASSSGPFSNEQYF. DNA for the CDR3: TGCGCCAGCAGCTCGGGACCATTTTCCAACGAGCAGTACTTC.

The rearrangement links TRBV19 to TRBJ1-1; 7 bases match TRBD1. This CDR3 comprises 11 residues. The germline CDR1 and CDR2 sequences are LNHDA and SQIVND (reference sequence). The ends lost 8 bases at V and 7 bases at J; junction bases unmatched: 4. The CDR3 sequence is CASEGDSEAFF. CDR3 sequence (DNA): TGTGCCAGTGAAGGGGACAGTGAAGCTTTCTTT.

The gene calls are TRBV28 and TRBJ2-7, with D perhaps TRBD2 (5 bases). Germline assignment: CDR1 MDHEN and CDR2 SYDVKM. Trimming pared 3 bases from V and 2 bases from J, leaving 8 bases between. This CDR3 is built from 13 residues. CDR3 sequence reads: CASSFGETYEQYF. The DNA for the CDR3 is TGTGCCAGCAGTTTCGGGGAAACCTACGAGCAGTACTTC. Filled out from reference TRBV28 and TRBJ2-7, the complete variable domain reads DVKVTQSSRYLVKRTGEKVFLECVQDMDHENMFWYRQDPGLGLRLIYFSYDVKMKEKGDIPEGYSVSREKKERFSLILESASTNQTSMYLCASSFGETYEQYFGPGTRLTVT.

The chain has TRBV7-8 and TRBJ1-5; 10 bases map to TRBD1. J lost 0 bases, V lost 3 bases, and 11 bases had no gene match. This CDR3 spans 19 amino acids. CDR1 and CDR2 (germline): SGHVS, FQNEAQ. The CDR3 sequence: CASSLGWTGGDLSNQPQHF. The CDR3 nucleotides read TGTGCCAGCAGCTTGGGTTGGACAGGGGGGGACCTTAGCAATCAGCCCCAGCATTTT.

This clone showed up just a few times. The CDR3 sequence is CASSIDEREDSYEQYF. In DNA form, the CDR3 reads TGTGCCAGTAGTATAGACGAGCGGGAGGACTCCTACGAGCAGTACTTC. The rearrangement links TRBV19 to TRBJ2-7; 9 positions agree with TRBD2. The V and J ends lost 0 bases and 0 bases, in that order; junction bases with no gene match: 3. Germline loops: CDR1 LNHDA, CDR2 SQIVND (reference sequence). This CDR3 contains 16 residues.

V gene TRBV15 combines with J gene TRBJ1-2; D is perhaps TRBD1 (6 bases). The V gene's germline CDR1 is LNHNV and CDR2 YYDKDF (reference sequence). CDR3 length: 15 amino acids. Trimming removed 3 bases at V and 8 bases at J, with 19 bases between. The CDR3: CATSSGMEGGRGYTF. The CDR3 nucleotides read TGTGCCACCAGCAGTGGAATGGAAGGGGGTAGAGGCTACACCTTC.